This TCR beta chain was recovered during a study of T cell repertoires in cytomegalovirus infection. Study-wide results and caveats: Identification of carriers of CMV plus the relevant HLA was achieved through cumulative public TCR beta family frequency.

MiXCR, applied by TCRdb to the reads, yields one record per CDR3 protein. Seen here are some 120,000 distinct CDR3 sequences, over 9.5% observed once, and the top ten hold about 32%. This clonotype was counted ten times or more. What it binds is not known. The CDR3 is 18 amino acids. The germline V gene encodes CDR1 SGHDN and CDR2 FVKESK. Trimming stripped 1 base from V and 0 bases from J, with 18 bases between. This sequence originates from a human donor in good health (CMV status not recorded). Some clones in this sample may be carry-over from other donors' samples. The chain links TRBV14 to TRBJ2-5; D may match TRBD1 or TRBD2 (7 bases each). Sequencing was done on a sample of PBMCs, sequenced either directly or after in vitro stimulation (not recorded which). The CDR3 DNA reads as TGTGCCAGCAGCCAAGGAAGCCGACAGGGAGGGTACCAAGAGACCCAGTACTTC. It translates to CASSQGSRQGGYQETQYF.